This T cell receptor beta chain emerged from a study of immune evolution from preneoplasia to lung adenocarcinoma. Two lung cancer pathologists independently confirmed each histologic diagnosis. The data were produced by immunoSEQ multiplex PCR, yet TCRdb's version contains in-frame clones alone and is incomplete. The sample yields about 5,700 clones, 80% seen once. V was cut by 7 bases and J by 2 bases, with 11 bases left in between. Germline CDR1 MDHEN, CDR2 SYDVKM. The CDR3 runs 13 residues. The specimen was FFPE minimally invasive lung adenocarcinoma tissue. This chain links TRBV28 with TRBJ1-1, with a weak D call TRBD1 (6 bases). The source of this sequence is a person in their sixties or seventies with lung adenocarcinoma. CDR3 amino acids: CASKDSFNTEAFF. CDR3 bases: TGTGCCAGCAAGGACAGTTTTAACACTGAAGCTTTCTTT. The complete variable domain, with remaining parts taken from reference TRBV28 and TRBJ1-1, reads DVKVTQSSRYLVKRTGEKVFLECVQDMDHENMFWYRQDPGLGLRLIYFSYDVKMKEKGDIPEGYSVSREKKERFSLILESASTNQTSMYLCASKDSFNTEAFFGQGTRLTVV.